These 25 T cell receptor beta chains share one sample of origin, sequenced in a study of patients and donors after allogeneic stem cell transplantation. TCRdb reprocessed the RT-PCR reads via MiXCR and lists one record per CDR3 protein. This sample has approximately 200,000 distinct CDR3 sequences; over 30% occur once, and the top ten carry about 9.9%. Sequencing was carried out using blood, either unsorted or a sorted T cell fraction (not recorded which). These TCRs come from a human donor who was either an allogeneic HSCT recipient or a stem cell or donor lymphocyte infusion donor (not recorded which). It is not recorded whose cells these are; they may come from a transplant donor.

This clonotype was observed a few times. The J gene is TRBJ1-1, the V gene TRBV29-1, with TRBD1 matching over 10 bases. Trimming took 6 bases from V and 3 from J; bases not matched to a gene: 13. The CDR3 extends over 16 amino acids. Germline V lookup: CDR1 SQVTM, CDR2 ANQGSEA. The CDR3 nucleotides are TGCAGCGTGGGAAAGGCCGGGACAGGGGTTTACACTGAAGCTTTCTTT. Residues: CSVGKAGTGVYTEAFF.

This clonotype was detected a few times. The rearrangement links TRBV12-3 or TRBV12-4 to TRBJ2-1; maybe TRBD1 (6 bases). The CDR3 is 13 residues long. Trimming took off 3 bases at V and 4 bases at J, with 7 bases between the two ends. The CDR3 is CASSFGQYNEQFF. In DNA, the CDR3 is TGTGCCAGCAGTTTCGGACAGTACAATGAGCAGTTCTTC.

CDR3 sequence: CASNLHGTRQPQHF. CDR3 nucleotide sequence: TGTGCCAGCAATCTCCATGGAACCCGTCAGCCCCAGCATTTT. The rearrangement uses TRBV12-3 or TRBV12-4 and TRBJ1-5; D gene uncertain. This CDR3 comprises 14 residues. Between the trimmed V and J ends, which lost 7 bases and 6 bases, there was a span of 16 bases.

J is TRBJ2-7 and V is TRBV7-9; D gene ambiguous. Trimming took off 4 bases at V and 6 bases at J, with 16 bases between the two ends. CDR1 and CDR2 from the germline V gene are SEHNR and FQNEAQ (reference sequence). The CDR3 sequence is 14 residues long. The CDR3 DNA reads TGTGCCAGCAGCTCCGCCGCCGGGTCCAGCGAGCAGTACTTC. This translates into CASSSAAGSSEQYF.

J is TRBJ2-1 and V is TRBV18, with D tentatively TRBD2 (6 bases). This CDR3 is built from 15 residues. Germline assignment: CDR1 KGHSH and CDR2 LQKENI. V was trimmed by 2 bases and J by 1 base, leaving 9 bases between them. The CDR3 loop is CASSPSSGSYNEQFF. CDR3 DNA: TGTGCCAGCTCACCAAGTAGCGGATCCTACAATGAGCAGTTCTTC.

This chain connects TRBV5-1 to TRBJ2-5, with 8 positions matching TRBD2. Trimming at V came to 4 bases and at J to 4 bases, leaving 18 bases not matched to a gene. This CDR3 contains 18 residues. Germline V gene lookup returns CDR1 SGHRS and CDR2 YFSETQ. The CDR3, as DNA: TGCGCCAGCAGCCGAGGACTAGCCACCTCTAAAGTTCGAGAGACCCAGTACTTC. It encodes CASSRGLATSKVRETQYF.

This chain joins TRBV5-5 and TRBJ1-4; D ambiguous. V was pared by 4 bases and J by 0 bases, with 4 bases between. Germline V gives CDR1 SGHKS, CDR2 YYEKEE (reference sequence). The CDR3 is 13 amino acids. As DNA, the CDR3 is TGTGCCAGCAGCGATGCAACTAATGAAAAACTGTTTTTT. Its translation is CASSDATNEKLFF.

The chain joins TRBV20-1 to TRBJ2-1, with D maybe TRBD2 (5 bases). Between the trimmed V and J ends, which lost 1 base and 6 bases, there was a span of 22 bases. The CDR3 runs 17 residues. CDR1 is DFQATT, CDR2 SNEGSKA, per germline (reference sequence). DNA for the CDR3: TGCAGTGCTAGAGCTCCTATAGGCCCGGGGTGGGGCAATGAGCAGTTCTTC. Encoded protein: CSARAPIGPGWGNEQFF.

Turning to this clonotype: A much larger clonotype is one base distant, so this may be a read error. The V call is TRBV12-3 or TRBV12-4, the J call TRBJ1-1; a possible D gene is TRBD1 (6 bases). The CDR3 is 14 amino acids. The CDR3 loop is CTSSFRGGGTEAFF. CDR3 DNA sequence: TGTACCAGCAGTTTCCGCGGAGGGGGCACTGAAGCTTTCTTT.

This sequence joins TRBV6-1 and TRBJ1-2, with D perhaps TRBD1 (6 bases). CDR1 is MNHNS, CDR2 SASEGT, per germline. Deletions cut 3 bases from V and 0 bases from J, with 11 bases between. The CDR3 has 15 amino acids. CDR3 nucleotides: TGTGCCAGCAGTGAGCGGACAGATCCTAACTATGGCTACACCTTC. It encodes CASSERTDPNYGYTF.

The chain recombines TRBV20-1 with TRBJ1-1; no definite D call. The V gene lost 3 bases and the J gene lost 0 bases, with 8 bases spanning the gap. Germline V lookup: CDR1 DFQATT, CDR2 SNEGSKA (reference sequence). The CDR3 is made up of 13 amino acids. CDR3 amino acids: CSARVLLNTEAFF. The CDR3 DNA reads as TGCAGTGCTAGGGTACTACTGAACACTGAAGCTTTCTTT.

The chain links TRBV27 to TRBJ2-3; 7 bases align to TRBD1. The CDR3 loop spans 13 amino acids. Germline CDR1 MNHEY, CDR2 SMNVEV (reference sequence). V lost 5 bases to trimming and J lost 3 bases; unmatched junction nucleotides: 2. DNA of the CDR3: TGTGCCAGCAGTGTCAGGGGGACAGATACGCAGTATTTT. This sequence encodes CASSVRGTDTQYF.

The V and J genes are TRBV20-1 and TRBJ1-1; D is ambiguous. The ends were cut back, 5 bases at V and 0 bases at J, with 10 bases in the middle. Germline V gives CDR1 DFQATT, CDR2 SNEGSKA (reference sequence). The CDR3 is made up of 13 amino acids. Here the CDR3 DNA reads TGCAGTGCTCCTGACACCTTGAACACTGAAGCTTTCTTT. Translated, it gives CSAPDTLNTEAFF.

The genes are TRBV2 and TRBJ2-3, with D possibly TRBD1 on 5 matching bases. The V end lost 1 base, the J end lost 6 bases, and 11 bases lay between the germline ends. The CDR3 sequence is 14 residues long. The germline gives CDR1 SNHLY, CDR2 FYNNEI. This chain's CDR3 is CASSEGRAPDTQYF. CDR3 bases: TGTGCCAGCAGTGAAGGCAGGGCCCCCGATACGCAGTATTTT.

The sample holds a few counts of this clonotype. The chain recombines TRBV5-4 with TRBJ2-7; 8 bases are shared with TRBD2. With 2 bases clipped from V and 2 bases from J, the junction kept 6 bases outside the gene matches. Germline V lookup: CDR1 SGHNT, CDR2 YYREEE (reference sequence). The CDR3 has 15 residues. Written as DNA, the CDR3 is TGTGCCAGCAGCTTCCCGGTAGCGGGGACCTACGAGCAGTACTTC. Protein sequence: CASSFPVAGTYEQYF.

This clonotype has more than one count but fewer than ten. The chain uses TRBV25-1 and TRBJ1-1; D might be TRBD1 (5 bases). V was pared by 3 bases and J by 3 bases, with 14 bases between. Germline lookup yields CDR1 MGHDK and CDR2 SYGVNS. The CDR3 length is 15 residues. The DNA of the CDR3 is TGTGCCAGCAGTGATTATAACAGAGGGGACACTGAAGCTTTCTTT. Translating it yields CASSDYNRGDTEAFF.

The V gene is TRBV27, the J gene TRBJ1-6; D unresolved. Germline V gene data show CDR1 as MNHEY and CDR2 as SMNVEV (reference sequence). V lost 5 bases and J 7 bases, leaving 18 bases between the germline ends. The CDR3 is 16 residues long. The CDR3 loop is CASSTPYPNRNSPLHF. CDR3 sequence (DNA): TGTGCCAGCAGTACGCCCTATCCCAACAGAAATTCACCCCTCCACTTT.

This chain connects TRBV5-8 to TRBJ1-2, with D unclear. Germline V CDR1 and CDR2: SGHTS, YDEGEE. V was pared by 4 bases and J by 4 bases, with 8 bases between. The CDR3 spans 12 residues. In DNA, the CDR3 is TGTGCCAGCAGCCCCGAAGCCTATGGCTACACCTTC. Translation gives CASSPEAYGYTF.

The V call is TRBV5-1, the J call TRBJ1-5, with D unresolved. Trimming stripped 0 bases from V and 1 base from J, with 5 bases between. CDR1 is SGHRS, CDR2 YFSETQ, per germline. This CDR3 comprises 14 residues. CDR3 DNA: TGCGCCAGCAGCTTGGGGGAGAGCAATCAGCCCCAGCATTTT. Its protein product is CASSLGESNQPQHF.

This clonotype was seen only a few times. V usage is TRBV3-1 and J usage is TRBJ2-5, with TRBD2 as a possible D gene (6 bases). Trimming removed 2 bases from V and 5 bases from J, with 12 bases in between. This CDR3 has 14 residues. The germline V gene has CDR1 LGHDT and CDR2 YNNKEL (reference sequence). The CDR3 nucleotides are TGTGCCAGCAGCCAATCTGCGGCGGGGGAGACCCAGTACTTC. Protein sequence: CASSQSAAGETQYF.

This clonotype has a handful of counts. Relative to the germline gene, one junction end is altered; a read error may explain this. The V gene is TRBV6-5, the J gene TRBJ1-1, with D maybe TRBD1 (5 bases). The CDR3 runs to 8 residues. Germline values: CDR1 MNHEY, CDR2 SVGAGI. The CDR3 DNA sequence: TGTGCCAGCAGATTCACAGGTTTT. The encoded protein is CASRFTGF.

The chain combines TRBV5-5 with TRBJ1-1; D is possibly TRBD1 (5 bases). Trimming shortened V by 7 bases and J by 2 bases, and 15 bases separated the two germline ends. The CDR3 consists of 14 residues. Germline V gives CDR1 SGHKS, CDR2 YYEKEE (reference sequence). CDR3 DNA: TGTGCCAGCCTACTTAAGGGGCTAAACACTGAAGCTTTCTTT. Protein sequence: CASLLKGLNTEAFF.

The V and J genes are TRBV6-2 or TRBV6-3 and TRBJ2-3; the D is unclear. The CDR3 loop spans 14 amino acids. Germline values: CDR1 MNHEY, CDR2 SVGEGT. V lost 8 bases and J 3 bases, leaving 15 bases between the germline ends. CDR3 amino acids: CASGWGKATDTQYF. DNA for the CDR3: TGTGCCAGCGGGTGGGGAAAGGCAACAGATACGCAGTATTTT.

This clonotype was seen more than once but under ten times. The CDR3 DNA is TGTGCCAGCAGCTTAGACAGGGCTGACTATGGCTACACCTTC. Protein: CASSLDRADYGYTF. J is TRBJ1-2 and V is TRBV7-2, with TRBD1 as a possible D gene (6 bases). Germline V lookup: CDR1 SGHTA, CDR2 FQGNSA. V was trimmed by 1 base and J by 3 bases, leaving 9 bases between them. The length of the CDR3 is 14 residues. Supplemented by reference TRBV7-2 and TRBJ1-2, the full variable domain reads GAGVSQSPSNKVTEKGKDVELRCDPISGHTALYWYRQSLGQGLEFLIYFQGNSAPDKSGLPSDRFSAERTGGSVSTLTIQRTQQEDSAVYLCASSLDRADYGYTFGSGTRLTVV.

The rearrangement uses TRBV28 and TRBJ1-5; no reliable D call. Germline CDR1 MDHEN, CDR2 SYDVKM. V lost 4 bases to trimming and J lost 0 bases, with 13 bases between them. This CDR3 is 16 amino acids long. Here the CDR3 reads CASSSPPAASNQPQHF. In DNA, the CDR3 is TGTGCCAGCAGTTCACCCCCGGCAGCTAGCAATCAGCCCCAGCATTTT. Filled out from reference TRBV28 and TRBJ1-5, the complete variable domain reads DVKVTQSSRYLVKRTGEKVFLECVQDMDHENMFWYRQDPGLGLRLIYFSYDVKMKEKGDIPEGYSVSREKKERFSLILESASTNQTSMYLCASSSPPAASNQPQHFGDGTRLSIL.